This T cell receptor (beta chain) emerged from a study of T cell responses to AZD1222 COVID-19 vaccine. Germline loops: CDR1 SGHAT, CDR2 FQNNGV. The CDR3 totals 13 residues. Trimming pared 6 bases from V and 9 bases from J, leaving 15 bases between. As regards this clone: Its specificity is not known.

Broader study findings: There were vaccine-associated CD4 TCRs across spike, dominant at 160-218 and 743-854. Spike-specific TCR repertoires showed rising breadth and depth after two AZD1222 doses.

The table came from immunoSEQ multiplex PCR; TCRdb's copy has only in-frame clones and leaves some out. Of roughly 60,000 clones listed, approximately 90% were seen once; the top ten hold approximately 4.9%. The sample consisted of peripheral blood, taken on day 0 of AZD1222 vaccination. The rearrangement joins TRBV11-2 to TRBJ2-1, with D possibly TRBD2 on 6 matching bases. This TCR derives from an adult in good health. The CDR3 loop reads CASSSNPGGEQFF. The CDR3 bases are TGTGCCAGCAGTTCTAACCCCGGGGGTGAGCAGTTCTTC.